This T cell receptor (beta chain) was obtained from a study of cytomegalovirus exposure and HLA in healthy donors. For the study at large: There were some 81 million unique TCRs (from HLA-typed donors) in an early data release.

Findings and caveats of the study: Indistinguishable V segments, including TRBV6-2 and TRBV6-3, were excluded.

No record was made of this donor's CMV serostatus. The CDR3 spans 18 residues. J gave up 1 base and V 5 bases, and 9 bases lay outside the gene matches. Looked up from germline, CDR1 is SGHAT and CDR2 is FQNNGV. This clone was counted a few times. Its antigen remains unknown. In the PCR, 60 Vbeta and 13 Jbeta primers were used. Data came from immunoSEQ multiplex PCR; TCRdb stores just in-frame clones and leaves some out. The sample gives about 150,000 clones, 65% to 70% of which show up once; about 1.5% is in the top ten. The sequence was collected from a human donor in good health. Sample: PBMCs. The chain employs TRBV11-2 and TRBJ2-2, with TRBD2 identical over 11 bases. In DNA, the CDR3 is TGTGCCAGCAGCCTTACTTTAGCGGGAGGGCTGAACACCGGGGAGCTGTTTTTT. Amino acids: CASSLTLAGGLNTGELFF.